The clone carrying this T cell receptor beta chain is categorized as medium-sized. Alpha and beta constant-region primers primed reverse transcription of around 500 ng RNA. Each of the alpha and beta chains got its own library through chain-specific third strand synthesis with indices. MiXCR, applied by TCRdb to the 5' RACE reads, yields one record per CDR3 protein. The sample records some 6,500 distinct CDR3 sequences, more than 6.5% being singletons. Antiretroviral therapy had run roughly three months, about 14 weeks, before follow-up blood collection. No cell fractionation was done, so the repertoire covers all unsorted peripheral blood T cells. The entry originates in a study of HIV-infected patients and healthy controls. Germline lookup yields CDR1 SGHRS and CDR2 YFSETQ. The CDR3 is made up of 15 amino acids. The junction had 7 bases not matched to a gene; V was cut back by 3 bases and J by 2 bases.

The chain uses TRBV5-1 and TRBJ2-7, with TRBD1 identical over 8 bases. The source was blood, collected during antiretroviral therapy. The receptor was isolated from an adult with HIV infection. The CDR3 bases are TGCGCCAGCAGCTGGGACACAGGGGGTACCTACGAGCAGTACTTC. Residues: CASSWDTGGTYEQYF.